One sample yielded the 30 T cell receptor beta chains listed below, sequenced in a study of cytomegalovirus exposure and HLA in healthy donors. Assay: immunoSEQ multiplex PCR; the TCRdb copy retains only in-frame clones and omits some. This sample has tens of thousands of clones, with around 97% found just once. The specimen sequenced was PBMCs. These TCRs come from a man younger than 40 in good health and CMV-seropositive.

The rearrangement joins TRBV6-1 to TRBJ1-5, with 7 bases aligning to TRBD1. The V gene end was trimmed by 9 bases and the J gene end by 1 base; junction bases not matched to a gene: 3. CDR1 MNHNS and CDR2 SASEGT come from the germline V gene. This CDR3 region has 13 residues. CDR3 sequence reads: CASKTGSNQPQHF. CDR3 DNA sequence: TGTGCCAGTAAGACAGGGAGCAATCAGCCCCAGCATTTT.

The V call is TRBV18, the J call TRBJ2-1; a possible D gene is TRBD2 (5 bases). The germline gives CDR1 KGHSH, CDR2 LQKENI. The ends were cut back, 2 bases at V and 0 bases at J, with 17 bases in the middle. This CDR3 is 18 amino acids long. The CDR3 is CASSPLPSGGSSYNEQFF. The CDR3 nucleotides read TGTGCCAGCTCACCATTGCCCAGCGGAGGTAGCTCCTACAATGAGCAGTTCTTC.

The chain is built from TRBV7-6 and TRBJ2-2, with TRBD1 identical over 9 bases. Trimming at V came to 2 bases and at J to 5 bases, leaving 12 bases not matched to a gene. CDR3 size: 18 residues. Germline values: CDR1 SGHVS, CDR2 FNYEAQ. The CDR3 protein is CASSLRAPGQGGTGELFF. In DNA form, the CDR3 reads TGTGCCAGCAGCTTAAGGGCCCCGGGACAGGGAGGGACCGGGGAGCTGTTTTTT.

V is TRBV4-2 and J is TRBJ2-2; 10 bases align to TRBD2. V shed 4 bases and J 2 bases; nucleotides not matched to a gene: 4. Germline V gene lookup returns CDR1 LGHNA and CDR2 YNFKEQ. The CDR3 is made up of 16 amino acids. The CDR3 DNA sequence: TGTGCCAGCAGCCTGGGGACTAGCGAAAACACCGGGGAGCTGTTTTTT. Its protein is CASSLGTSENTGELFF.

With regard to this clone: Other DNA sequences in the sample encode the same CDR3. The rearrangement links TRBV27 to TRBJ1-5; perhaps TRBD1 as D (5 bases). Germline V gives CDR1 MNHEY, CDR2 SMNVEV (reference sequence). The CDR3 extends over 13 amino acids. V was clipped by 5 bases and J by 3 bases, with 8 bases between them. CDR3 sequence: CASSAGLNQPQHF. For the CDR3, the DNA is TGTGCCAGCAGTGCGGGGCTCAATCAGCCCCAGCATTTT.

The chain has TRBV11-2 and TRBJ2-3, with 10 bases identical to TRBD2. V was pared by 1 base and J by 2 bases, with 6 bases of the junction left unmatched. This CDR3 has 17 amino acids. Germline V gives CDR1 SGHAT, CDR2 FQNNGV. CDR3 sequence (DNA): TGTGCCAGCAGCTTAGGATCAGCGGGAGGGCCCACAGATACGCAGTATTTT. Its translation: CASSLGSAGGPTDTQYF. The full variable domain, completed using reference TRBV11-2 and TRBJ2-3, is EAGVAQSPRYKIIEKRQSVAFWCNPISGHATLYWYQQILGQGPKLLIQFQNNGVVDDSQLPKDRFSAERLKGVDSTLKIQPAKLEDSAVYLCASSLGSAGGPTDTQYFGPGTRLTVL.

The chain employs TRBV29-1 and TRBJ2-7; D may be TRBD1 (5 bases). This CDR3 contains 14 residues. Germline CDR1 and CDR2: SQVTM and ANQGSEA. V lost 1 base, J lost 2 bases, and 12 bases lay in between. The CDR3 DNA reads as TGCAGCGTTGAAGGGCAGGGATCGACCTACGAGCAGTACTTC. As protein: CSVEGQGSTYEQYF.

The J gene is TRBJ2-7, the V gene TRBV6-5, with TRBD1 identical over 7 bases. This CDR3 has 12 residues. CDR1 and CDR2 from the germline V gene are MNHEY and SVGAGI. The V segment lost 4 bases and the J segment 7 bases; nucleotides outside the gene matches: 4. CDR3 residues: CASSSIRGEQYF. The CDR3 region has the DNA TGTGCCAGCAGTTCTATCAGGGGGGAGCAGTACTTC.

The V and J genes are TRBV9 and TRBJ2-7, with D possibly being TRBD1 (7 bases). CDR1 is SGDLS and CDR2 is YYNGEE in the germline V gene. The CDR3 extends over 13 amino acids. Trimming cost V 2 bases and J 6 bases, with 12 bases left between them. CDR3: CASSVSGGPEQYF. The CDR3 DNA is TGTGCCAGCAGCGTCTCAGGGGGGCCCGAGCAGTACTTC.

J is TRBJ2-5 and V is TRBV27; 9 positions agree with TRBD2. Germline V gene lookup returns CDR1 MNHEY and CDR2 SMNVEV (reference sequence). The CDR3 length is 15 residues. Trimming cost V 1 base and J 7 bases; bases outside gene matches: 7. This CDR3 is CASSLLAGALLTQYF. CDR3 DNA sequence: TGTGCCAGCAGTTTATTAGCGGGGGCCCTCCTGACCCAGTACTTC.

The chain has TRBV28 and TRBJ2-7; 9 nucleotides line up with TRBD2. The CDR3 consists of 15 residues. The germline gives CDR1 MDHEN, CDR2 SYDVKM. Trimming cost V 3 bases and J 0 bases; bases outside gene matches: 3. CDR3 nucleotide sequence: TGTGCCAGCAGTTTGGGGCGGGAGGGCTCCTACGAGCAGTACTTC. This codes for CASSLGREGSYEQYF.

This chain's CDR3 is CASSFNSQGAGEQYF. Written as DNA, the CDR3 is TGTGCCAGCAGTTTCAATTCTCAGGGGGCGGGGGAGCAGTACTTC. This chain uses TRBV27 with TRBJ2-7, with 8 bases matching TRBD1. After removal of 3 bases from V and 7 bases from J, the junction contained 11 bases not matched to a gene. Germline V gene lookup returns CDR1 MNHEY and CDR2 SMNVEV (reference sequence). The CDR3 has 15 amino acids.

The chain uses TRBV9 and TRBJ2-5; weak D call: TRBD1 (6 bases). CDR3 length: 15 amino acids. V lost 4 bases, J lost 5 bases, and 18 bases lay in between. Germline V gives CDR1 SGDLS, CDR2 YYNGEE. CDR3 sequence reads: CASSLWGLLEETQYF. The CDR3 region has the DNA TGTGCCAGCAGCCTATGGGGGCTTCTTGAGGAGACCCAGTACTTC.

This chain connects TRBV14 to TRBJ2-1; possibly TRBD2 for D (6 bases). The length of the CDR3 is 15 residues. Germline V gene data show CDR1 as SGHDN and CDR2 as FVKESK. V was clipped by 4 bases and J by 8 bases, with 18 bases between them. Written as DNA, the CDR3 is TGTGCCAGCAGCCGACCCGGGACTCTTAGATATGAGCAGTTCTTC. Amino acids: CASSRPGTLRYEQFF.

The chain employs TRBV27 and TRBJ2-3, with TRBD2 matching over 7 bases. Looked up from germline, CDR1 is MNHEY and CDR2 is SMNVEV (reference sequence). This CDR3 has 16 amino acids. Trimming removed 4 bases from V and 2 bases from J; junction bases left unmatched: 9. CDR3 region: CASSWRASGLTDTQYF. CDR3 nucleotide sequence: TGTGCCAGCAGTTGGAGGGCTAGCGGACTCACAGATACGCAGTATTTT.

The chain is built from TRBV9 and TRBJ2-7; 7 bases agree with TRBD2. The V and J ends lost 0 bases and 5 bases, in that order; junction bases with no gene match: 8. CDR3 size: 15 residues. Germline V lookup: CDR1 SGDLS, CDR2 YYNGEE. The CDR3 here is CASSVGGGLSDEQYF. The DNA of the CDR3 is TGTGCCAGCAGCGTAGGGGGAGGGCTATCGGACGAGCAGTACTTC. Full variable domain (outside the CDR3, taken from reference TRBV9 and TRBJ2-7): DSGVTQTPKHLITATGQRVTLRCSPRSGDLSVYWYQQSLDQGLQFLIQYYNGEERAKGNILERFSAQQFPDLHSELNLSSLELGDSALYFCASSVGGGLSDEQYFGPGTRLTVT.

CDR3 sequence (DNA): TGTGCCAGCAGCTTATCCCTAGTGGGCACAGATACGCAGTATTTT. This encodes CASSLSLVGTDTQYF. The chain has TRBV7-3 and TRBJ2-3; D is uncertain. CDR3 length: 15 residues. Germline-derived CDR1 and CDR2 are SGHTA and FQGTGA. V lost 2 bases and J 1 base, leaving 10 bases between the germline ends.

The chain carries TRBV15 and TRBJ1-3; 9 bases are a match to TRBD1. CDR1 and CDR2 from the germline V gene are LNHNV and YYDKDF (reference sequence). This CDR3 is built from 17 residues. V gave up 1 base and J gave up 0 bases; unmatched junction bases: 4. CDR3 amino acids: CATSRGGTGPSGNTIYF. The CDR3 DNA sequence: TGTGCCACCAGCAGAGGAGGGACAGGGCCCTCTGGAAACACCATATATTTT.

The CDR3 DNA follows: TGTGCCAGCAGTGTAGGGGTTCAGCCCCAGCATTTT. Translation: CASSVGVQPQHF. J is TRBJ1-5 and V is TRBV28, with D possibly TRBD1 on 5 matching bases. V was pared by 5 bases and J by 6 bases, with 8 bases between. The germline V gene encodes CDR1 MDHEN and CDR2 SYDVKM. CDR3 size: 12 residues.

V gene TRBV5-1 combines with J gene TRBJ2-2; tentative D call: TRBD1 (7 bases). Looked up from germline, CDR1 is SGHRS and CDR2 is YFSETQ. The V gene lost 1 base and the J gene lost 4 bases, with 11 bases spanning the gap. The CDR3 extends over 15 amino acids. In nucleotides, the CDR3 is TGCGCCAGCAGCTTGCCAGGGGGGACCACCGGGGAGCTGTTTTTT. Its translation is CASSLPGGTTGELFF.

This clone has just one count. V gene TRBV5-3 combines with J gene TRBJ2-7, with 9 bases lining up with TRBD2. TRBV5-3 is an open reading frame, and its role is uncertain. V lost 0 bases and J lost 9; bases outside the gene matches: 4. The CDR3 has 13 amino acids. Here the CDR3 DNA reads TGTGCCAGAAGCTTGGGCCTAGCGGGAAGGCAGTACTTC. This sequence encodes CARSLGLAGRQYF.

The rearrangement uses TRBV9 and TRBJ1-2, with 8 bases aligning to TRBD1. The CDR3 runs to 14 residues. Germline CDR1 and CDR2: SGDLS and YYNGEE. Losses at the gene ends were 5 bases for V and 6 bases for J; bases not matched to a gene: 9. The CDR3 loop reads CASRADRELDGYTF. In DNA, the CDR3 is TGTGCCAGCAGGGCGGACAGGGAATTGGATGGCTACACCTTC.

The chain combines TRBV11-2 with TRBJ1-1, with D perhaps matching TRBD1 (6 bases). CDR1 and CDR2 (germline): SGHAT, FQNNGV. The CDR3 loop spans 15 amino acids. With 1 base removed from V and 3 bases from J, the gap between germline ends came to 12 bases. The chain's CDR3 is CASSLGFPGDTEAFF. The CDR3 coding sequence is TGTGCCAGCAGCTTAGGCTTTCCAGGGGACACTGAAGCTTTCTTT. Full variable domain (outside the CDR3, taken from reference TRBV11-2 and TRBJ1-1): EAGVAQSPRYKIIEKRQSVAFWCNPISGHATLYWYQQILGQGPKLLIQFQNNGVVDDSQLPKDRFSAERLKGVDSTLKIQPAKLEDSAVYLCASSLGFPGDTEAFFGQGTRLTVV.

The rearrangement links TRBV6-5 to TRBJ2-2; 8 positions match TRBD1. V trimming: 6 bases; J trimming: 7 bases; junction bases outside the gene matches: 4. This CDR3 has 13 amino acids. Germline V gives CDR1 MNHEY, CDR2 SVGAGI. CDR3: CASRDRVDGELFF. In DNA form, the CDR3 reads TGTGCCAGCAGGGACAGGGTCGACGGGGAGCTGTTTTTT.

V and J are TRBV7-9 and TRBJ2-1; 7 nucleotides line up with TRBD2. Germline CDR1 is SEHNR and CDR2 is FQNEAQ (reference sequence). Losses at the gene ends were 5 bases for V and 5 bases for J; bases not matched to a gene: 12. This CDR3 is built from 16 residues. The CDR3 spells CASSPAASGQNNEQFF. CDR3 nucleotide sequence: TGTGCCAGCAGCCCAGCGGCTAGCGGTCAGAACAATGAGCAGTTCTTC.

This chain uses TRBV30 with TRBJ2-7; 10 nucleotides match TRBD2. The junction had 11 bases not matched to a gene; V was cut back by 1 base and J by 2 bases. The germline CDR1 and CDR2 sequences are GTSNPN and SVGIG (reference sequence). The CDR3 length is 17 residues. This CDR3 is CAWSGGSGRMSTYEQYF. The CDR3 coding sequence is TGTGCCTGGAGTGGTGGTAGCGGGAGGATGAGTACCTACGAGCAGTACTTC.

The CDR3 DNA reads as TGTGCCAGCAGTGAACCCCCTAGCTGGGCCCTTGAAGAGCAGTACTTC. Translation: CASSEPPSWALEEQYF. The chain carries TRBV2 and TRBJ2-7; possibly TRBD2 for D (5 bases). This CDR3 has 16 residues. Germline V gene data show CDR1 as SNHLY and CDR2 as FYNNEI. The ends were cut back, 2 bases at V and 7 bases at J, with 21 bases in the middle.

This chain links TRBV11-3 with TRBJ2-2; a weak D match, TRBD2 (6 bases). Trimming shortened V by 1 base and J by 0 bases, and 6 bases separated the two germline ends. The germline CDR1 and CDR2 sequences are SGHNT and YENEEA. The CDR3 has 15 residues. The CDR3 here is CASSLAGANTGELFF. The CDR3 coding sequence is TGTGCCAGCAGCTTAGCGGGGGCGAACACCGGGGAGCTGTTTTTT.

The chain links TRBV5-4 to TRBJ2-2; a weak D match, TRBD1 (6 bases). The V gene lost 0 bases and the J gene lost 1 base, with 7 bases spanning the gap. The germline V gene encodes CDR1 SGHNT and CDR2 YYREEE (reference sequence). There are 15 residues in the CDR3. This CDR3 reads CASSLGGRNTGELFF. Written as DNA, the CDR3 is TGTGCCAGCAGCTTGGGGGGGCGGAACACCGGGGAGCTGTTTTTT.

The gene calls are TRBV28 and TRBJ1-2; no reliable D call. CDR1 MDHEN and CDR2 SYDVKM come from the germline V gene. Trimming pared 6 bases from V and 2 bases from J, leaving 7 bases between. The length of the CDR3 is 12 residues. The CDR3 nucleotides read TGTGCCAGCAGAATCACAAACTATGGCTACACCTTC. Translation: CASRITNYGYTF.